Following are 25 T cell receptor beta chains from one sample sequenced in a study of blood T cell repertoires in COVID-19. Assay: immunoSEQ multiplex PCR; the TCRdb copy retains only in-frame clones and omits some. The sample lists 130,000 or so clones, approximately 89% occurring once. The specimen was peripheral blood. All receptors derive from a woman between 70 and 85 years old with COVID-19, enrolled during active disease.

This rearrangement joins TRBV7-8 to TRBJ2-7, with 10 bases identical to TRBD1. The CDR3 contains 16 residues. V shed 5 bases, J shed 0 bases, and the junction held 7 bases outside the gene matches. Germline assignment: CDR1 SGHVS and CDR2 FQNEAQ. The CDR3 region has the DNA TGTGCCAGCAGCCCCTCAAGGACAGGGGGCTCCTACGAGCAGTACTTC. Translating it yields CASSPSRTGGSYEQYF.

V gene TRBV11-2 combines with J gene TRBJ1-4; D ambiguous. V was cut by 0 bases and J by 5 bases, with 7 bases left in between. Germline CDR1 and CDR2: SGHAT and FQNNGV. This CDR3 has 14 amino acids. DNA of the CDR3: TGTGCCAGCAGCTTAGAACGGAGGAATGAAAAACTGTTTTTT. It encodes CASSLERRNEKLFF.

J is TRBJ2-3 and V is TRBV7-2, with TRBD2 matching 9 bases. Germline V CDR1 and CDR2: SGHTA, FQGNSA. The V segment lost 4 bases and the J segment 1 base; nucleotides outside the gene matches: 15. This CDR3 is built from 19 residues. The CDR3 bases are TGTGCCAGCAGCTCCTCGCGGGCTAGCGGGGTCTGGGGCACAGATACGCAGTATTTT. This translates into CASSSSRASGVWGTDTQYF.

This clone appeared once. The CDR3 DNA reads as TGTGCCAGCAGCTGGGCTCCTAGCGGGGCTGGTGAGCAGTTCTTC. Amino acids: CASSWAPSGAGEQFF. The chain combines TRBV5-4 with TRBJ2-1; 9 nucleotides align to TRBD2. CDR3 size: 15 residues. V was pared by 3 bases and J by 9 bases, with 10 bases of the junction left unmatched. From germline, CDR1 is SGHNT and CDR2 YYREEE (reference sequence).

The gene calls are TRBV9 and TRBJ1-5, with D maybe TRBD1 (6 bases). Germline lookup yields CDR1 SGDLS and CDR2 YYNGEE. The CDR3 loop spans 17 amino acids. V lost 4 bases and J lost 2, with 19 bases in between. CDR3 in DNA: TGTGCCAGCAGCCTCCTCGGTACAGGGTGCTGCAATCAGCCCCAGCATTTT. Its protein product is CASSLLGTGCCNQPQHF. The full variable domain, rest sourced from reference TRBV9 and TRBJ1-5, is DSGVTQTPKHLITATGQRVTLRCSPRSGDLSVYWYQQSLDQGLQFLIQYYNGEERAKGNILERFSAQQFPDLHSELNLSSLELGDSALYFCASSLLGTGCCNQPQHFGDGTRLSIL.

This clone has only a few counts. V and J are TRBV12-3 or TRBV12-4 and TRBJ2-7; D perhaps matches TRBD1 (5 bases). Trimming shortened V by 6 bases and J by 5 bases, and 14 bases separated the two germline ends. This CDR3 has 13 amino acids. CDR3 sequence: CASRFWGGHEQYF. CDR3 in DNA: TGTGCCAGCAGGTTTTGGGGCGGCCACGAGCAGTACTTC.

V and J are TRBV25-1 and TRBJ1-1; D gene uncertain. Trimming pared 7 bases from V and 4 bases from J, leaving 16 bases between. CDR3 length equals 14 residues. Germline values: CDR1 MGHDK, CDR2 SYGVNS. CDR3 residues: CASMRAGSLTEAFF. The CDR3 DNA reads TGTGCCAGCATGAGGGCCGGGTCCCTCACTGAAGCTTTCTTT. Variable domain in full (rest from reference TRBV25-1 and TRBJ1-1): EADIYQTPRYLVIGTGKKITLECSQTMGHDKMYWYQQDPGMELHLIHYSYGVNSTEKGDLSSESTVSRIRTEHFPLTLESARPSHTSQYLCASMRAGSLTEAFFGQGTRLTVV.

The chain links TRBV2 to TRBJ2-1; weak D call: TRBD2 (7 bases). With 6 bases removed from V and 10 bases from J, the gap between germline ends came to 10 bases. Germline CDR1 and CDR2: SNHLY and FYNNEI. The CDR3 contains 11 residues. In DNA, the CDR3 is TGTGCCAGCAGGGGGAGGGGGGAGCAGTTCTTC. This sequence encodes CASRGRGEQFF. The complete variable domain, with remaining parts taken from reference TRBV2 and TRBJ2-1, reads EPEVTQTPSHQVTQMGQEVILRCVPISNHLYFYWYRQILGQKVEFLVSFYNNEISEKSEIFDDQFSVERPDGSNFTLKIRSTKLEDSAMYFCASRGRGEQFFGPGTRLTVL.

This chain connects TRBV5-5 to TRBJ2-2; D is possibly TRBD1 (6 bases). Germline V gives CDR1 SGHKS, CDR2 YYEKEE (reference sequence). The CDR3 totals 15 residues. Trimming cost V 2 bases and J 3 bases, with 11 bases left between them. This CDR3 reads CASSLGTWDTGELFF. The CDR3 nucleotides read TGTGCCAGCAGCTTAGGGACATGGGACACCGGGGAGCTGTTTTTT.

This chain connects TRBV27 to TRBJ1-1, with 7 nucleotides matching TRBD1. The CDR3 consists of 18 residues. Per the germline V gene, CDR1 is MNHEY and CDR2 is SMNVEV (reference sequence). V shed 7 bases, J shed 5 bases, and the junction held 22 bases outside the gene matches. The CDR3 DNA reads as TGTGCCAGCACACTTAGAGGATGGCCAGGGGGTCGCTGGACTGAAGCTTTCTTT. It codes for CASTLRGWPGGRWTEAFF.

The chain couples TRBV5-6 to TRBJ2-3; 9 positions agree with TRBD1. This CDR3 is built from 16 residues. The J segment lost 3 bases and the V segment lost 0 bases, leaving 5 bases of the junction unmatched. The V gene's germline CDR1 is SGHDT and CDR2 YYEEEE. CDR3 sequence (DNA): TGTGCCAGCAGCTTGGGGGGACAGGGTCCAACAGATACGCAGTATTTT. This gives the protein CASSLGGQGPTDTQYF.

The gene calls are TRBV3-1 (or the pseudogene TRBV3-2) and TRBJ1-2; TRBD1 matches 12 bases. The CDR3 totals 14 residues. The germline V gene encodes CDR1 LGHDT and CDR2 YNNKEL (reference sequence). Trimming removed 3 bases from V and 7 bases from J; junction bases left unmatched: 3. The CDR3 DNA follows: TGTGCCAGCAGCCAGGGACAGGGGGCCGTTGGCTACACCTTC. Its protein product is CASSQGQGAVGYTF.

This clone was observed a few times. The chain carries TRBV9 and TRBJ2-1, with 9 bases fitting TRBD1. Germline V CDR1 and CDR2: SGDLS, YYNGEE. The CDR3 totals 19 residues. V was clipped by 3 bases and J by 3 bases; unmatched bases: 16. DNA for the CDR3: TGTGCCAGCAGCGAACAAGCGGGGTGGGGGACAGGGAACTACAATGAGCAGTTCTTC. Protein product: CASSEQAGWGTGNYNEQFF.

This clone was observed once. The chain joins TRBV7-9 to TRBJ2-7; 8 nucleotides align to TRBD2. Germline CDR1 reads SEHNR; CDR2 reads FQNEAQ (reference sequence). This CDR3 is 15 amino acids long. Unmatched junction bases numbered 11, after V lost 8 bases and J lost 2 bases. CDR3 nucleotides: TGTGCCAGCCGAAGGGGAGCGGGGGACACCTACGAGCAGTACTTC. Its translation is CASRRGAGDTYEQYF.

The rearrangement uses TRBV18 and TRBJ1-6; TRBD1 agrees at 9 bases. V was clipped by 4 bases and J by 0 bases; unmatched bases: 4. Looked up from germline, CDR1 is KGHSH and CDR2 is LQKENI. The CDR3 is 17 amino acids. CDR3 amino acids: CASSRGQGSSYNSPLHF. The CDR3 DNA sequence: TGTGCCAGCTCACGCGGACAGGGGAGCTCCTATAATTCACCCCTCCACTTT.

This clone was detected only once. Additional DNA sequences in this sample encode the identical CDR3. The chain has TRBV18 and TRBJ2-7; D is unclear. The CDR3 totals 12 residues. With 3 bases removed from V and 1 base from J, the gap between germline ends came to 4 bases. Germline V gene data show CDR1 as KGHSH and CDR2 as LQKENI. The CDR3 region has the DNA TGTGCCAGCTCACCCTCTTCCTACGAGCAGTACTTC. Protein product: CASSPSSYEQYF. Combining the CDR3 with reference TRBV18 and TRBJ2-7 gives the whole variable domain NAGVMQNPRHLVRRRGQEARLRCSPMKGHSHVYWYRQLPEEGLKFMVYLQKENIIDESGMPKERFSAEFPKEGPSILRIQQVVRGDSAAYFCASSPSSYEQYFGPGTRLTVT.

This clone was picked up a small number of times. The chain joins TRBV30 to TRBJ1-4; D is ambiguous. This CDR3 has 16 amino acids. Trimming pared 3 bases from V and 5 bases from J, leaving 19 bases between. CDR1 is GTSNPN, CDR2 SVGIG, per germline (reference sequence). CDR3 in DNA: TGTGCCTGGAGCACTTTCGTTTACTCGGGGAATGAAAAACTGTTTTTT. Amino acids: CAWSTFVYSGNEKLFF.

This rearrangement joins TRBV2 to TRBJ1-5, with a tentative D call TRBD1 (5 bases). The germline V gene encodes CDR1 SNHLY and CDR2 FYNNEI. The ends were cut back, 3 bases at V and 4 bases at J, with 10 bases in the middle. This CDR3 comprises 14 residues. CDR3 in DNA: TGTGCCAGCAGTGATTTGGCAGGGAATCAGCCCCAGCATTTT. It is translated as CASSDLAGNQPQHF.

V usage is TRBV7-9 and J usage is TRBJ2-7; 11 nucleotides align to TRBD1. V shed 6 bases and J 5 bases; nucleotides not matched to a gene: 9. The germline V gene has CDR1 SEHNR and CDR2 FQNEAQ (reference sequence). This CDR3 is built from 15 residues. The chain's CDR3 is CASSRLGQGVDEQYF. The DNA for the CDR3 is TGTGCCAGCAGTCGACTGGGACAGGGGGTTGACGAGCAGTACTTC. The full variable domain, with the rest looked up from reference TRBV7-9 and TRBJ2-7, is DTGVSQNPRHKITKRGQNVTFRCDPISEHNRLYWYRQTLGQGPEFLTYFQNEAQLEKSRLLSDRFSAERPKGSFSTLEIQRTEQGDSAMYLCASSRLGQGVDEQYFGPGTRLTVT.

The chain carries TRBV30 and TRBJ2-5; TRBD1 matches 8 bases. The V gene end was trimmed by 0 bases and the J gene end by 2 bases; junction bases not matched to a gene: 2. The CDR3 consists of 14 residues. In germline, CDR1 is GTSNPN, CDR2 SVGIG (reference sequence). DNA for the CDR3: TGTGCCTGGAGTGTTGGGACAGGACAAGAGACCCAGTACTTC. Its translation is CAWSVGTGQETQYF.

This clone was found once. CDR3 residues: CASSLDWGSNSPLHF. The DNA for the CDR3 is TGCGCCAGCAGCTTGGATTGGGGCTCGAATTCACCCCTCCACTTT. The V gene is TRBV5-1, the J gene TRBJ1-6, with D maybe TRBD1 (5 bases). The CDR3 sequence is 15 residues long. CDR1 and CDR2 (germline): SGHRS, YFSETQ. V was cut by 0 bases and J by 7 bases, with 11 bases left in between.

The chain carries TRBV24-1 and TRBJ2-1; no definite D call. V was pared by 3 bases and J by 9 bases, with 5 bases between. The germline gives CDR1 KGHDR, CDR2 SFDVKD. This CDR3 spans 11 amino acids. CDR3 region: CATSDTSEQFF. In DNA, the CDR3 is TGTGCCACCAGTGATACGAGTGAGCAGTTCTTC.

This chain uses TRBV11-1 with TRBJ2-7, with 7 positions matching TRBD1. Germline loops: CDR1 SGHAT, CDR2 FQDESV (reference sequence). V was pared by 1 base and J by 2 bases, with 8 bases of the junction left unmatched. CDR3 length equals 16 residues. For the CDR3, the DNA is TGTGCCAGCAGCTTAGTATCCCGGGGACAGACCTACGAGCAGTACTTC. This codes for CASSLVSRGQTYEQYF.

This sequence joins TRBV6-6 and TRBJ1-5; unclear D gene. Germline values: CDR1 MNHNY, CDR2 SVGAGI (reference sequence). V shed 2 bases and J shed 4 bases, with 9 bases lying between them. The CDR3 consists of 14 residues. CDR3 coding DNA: TGTGCCAGCAGTTACAGAGGGCGTAATCAGCCCCAGCATTTT. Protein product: CASSYRGRNQPQHF.

The CDR3 DNA sequence: TGCGCCAGCAGCTTGGAGGCCGGGGGACTCTATGGCTACACCTTC. Protein: CASSLEAGGLYGYTF. This chain uses TRBV5-1 with TRBJ1-2; weak D call: TRBD1 (5 bases). The germline V gene has CDR1 SGHRS and CDR2 YFSETQ. CDR3 length: 15 residues. Trimming removed 0 bases at V and 4 bases at J, with 13 bases between.